This TCR beta chain was captured by sequencing in a study of T cell responses to AZD1222 COVID-19 vaccine. Concerning this clone: Its antigen is unknown.

The CDR3 is 14 residues long. V gave up 2 bases and J gave up 5 bases; unmatched junction bases: 5. The germline gives CDR1 MNHNS, CDR2 SASEGT. Sequencing was performed with immunoSEQ multiplex PCR; in TCRdb, only in-frame clones are kept and a portion is missing. Of 120,000 or so clones in the sample, over 75% are singletons; the top ten hold 4% to 4.5%. Findings of the study overall: Compared with day 0, the breadth and depth of the Spike-specific TCR repertoire rose significantly after two doses of AZD1222.

The genes are TRBV6-1 and TRBJ1-1, with 7 bases aligning to TRBD1. This specimen consisted of peripheral blood, obtained 28 days after the second dose of the MenACWY control vaccine. This receptor was identified in an adult who received the MenACWY meningococcal vaccine as a control. The CDR3 sequence: CASSEYRGQTEAFF. CDR3 bases: TGTGCCAGCAGTGAATATCGGGGACAGACTGAAGCTTTCTTT.